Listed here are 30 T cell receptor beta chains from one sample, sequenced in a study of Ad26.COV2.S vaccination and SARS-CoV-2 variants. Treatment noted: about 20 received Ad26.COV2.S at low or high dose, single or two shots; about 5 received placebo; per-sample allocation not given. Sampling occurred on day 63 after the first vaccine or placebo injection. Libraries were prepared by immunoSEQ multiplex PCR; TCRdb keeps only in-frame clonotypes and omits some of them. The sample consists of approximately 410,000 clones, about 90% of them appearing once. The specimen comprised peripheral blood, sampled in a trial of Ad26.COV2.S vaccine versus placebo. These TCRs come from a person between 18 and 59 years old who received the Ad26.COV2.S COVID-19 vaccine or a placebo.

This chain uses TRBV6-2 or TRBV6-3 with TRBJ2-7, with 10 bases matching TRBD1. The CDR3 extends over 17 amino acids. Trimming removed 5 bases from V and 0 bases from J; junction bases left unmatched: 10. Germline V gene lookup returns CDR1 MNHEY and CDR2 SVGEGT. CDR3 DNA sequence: TGTGCCAGCAGTATAGGAGCTAGACAGGGGGCCTCCTACGAGCAGTACTTC. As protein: CASSIGARQGASYEQYF.

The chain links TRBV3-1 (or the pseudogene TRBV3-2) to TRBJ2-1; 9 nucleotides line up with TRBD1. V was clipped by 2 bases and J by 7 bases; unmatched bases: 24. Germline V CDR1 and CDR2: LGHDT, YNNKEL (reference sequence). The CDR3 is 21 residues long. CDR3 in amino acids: CASSQPTSFTGGGKGDNEQFF. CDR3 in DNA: TGTGCCAGCAGCCAACCGACCTCTTTTACAGGGGGCGGAAAGGGAGATAATGAGCAGTTCTTC.

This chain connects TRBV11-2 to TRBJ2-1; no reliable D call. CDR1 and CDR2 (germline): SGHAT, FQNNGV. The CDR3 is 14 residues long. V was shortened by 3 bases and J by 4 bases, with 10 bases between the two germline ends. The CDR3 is CASSLLGSYNEQFF. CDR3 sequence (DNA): TGTGCCAGCAGCTTGCTTGGGTCATACAATGAGCAGTTCTTC.

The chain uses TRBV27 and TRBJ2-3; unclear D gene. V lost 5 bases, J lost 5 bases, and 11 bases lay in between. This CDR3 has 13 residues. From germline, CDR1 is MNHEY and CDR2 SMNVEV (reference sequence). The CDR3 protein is CASSDQFGDTQYF. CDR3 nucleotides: TGTGCCAGCAGTGACCAGTTTGGAGATACGCAGTATTTT.

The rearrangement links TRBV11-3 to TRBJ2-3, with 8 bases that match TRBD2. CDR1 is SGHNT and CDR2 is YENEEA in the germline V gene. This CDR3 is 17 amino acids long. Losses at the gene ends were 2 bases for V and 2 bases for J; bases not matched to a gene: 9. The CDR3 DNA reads TGTGCCAGCAGCTTATCCACGGTAGCGGGGTACACAGATACGCAGTATTTT. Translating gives CASSLSTVAGYTDTQYF. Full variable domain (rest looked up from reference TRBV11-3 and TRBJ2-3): EAGVVQSPRYKIIEKKQPVAFWCNPISGHNTLYWYLQNLGQGPELLIRYENEEAVDDSQLPKDRFSAERLKGVDSTLKIQPAELGDSAVYLCASSLSTVAGYTDTQYFGPGTRLTVL.

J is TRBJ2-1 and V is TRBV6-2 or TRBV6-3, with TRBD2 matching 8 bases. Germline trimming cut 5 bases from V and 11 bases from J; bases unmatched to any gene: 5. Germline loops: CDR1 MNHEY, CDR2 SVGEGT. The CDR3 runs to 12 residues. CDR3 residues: CASSPGGGQQFF. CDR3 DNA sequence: TGTGCCAGCAGTCCCGGGGGGGGTCAGCAGTTCTTC.

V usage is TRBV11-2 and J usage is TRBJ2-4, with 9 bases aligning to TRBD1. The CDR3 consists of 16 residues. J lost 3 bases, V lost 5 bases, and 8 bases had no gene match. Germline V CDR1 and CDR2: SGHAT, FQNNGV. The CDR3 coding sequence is TGTGCCAGCAGCCACCGGGACAGGGCCCTCAAAAACATTCAGTACTTC. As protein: CASSHRDRALKNIQYF. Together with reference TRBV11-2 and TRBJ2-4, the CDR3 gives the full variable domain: EAGVAQSPRYKIIEKRQSVAFWCNPISGHATLYWYQQILGQGPKLLIQFQNNGVVDDSQLPKDRFSAERLKGVDSTLKIQPAKLEDSAVYLCASSHRDRALKNIQYFGAGTRLSVL.

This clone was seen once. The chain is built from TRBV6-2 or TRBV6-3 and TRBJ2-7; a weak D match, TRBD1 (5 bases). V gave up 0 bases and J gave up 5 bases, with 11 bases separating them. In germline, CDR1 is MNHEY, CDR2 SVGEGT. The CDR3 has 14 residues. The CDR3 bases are TGTGCCAGCAGTTACTCGGGGCAGAGCAACGAGCAGTACTTC. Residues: CASSYSGQSNEQYF.

The CDR3 DNA sequence: TGCGCCAGCAGCACCTCAACCGGGACAGGCGATTCACCCCTCCACTTT. Translating gives CASSTSTGTGDSPLHF. This chain connects TRBV5-1 to TRBJ1-6, with 8 bases that match TRBD1. The CDR3 is made up of 16 amino acids. Germline V gene data show CDR1 as SGHRS and CDR2 as YFSETQ. The V and J ends lost 4 bases and 8 bases, in that order; junction bases with no gene match: 11.

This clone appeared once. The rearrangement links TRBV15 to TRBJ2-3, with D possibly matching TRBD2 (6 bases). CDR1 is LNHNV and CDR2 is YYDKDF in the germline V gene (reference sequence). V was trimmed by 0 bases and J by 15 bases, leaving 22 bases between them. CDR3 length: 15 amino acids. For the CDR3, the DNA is TGTGCCACCAGCAGAGATCCCTTTTCGGGACTGGTGGATTATTTT. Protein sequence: CATSRDPFSGLVDYF.

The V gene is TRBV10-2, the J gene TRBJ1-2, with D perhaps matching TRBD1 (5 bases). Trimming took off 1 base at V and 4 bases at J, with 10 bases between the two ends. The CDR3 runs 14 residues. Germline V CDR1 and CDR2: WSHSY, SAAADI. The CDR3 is CASSEFQTVYGYTF. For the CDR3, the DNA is TGCGCCAGCAGTGAGTTCCAGACAGTCTATGGCTACACCTTC.

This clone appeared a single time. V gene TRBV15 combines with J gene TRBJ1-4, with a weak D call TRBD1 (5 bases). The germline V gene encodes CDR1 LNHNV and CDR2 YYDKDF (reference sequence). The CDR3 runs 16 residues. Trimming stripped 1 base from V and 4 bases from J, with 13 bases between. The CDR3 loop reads CATSRVVGQSNEKLFF. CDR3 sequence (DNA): TGTGCCACCAGCAGAGTGGTTGGACAAAGTAATGAAAAACTGTTTTTT.

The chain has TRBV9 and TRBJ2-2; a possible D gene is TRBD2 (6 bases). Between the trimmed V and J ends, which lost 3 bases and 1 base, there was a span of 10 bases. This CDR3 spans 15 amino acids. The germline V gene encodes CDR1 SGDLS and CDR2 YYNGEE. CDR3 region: CASSGWGVNTGELFF. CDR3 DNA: TGTGCCAGCAGCGGATGGGGGGTGAACACCGGGGAGCTGTTTTTT. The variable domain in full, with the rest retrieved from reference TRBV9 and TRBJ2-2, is DSGVTQTPKHLITATGQRVTLRCSPRSGDLSVYWYQQSLDQGLQFLIQYYNGEERAKGNILERFSAQQFPDLHSELNLSSLELGDSALYFCASSGWGVNTGELFFGEGSRLTVL.

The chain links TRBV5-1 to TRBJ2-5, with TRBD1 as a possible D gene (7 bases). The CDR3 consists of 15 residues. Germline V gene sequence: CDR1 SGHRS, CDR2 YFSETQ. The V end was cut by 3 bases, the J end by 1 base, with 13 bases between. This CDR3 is CASSSGGTAQETQYF. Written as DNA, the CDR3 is TGCGCCAGCAGCTCAGGGGGGACAGCCCAAGAGACCCAGTACTTC.

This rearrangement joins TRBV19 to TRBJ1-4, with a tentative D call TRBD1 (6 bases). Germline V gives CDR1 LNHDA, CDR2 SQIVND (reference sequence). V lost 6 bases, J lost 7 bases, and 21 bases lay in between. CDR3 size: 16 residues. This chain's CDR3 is CASSSGAMVVGEKLFF. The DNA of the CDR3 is TGTGCCAGTAGCTCGGGGGCCATGGTGGTCGGTGAAAAACTGTTTTTT.

The CDR3 DNA follows: TGTGCCAGTAGTACCTGGTCCTCTGGGGCCAACGTCCTGACTTTC. This codes for CASSTWSSGANVLTF. The chain links TRBV19 to TRBJ2-6; D unclear. With 4 bases removed from V and 0 bases from J, the gap between germline ends came to 7 bases. Germline assignment: CDR1 LNHDA and CDR2 SQIVND (reference sequence). This CDR3 spans 15 amino acids.

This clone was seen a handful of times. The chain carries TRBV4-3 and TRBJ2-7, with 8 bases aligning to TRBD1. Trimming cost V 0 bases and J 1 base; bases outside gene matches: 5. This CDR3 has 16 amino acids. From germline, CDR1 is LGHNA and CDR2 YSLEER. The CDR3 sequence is CASSQEGQGLSYEQYF. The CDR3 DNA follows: TGCGCCAGCAGCCAAGAAGGACAGGGTCTTTCCTACGAGCAGTACTTC.

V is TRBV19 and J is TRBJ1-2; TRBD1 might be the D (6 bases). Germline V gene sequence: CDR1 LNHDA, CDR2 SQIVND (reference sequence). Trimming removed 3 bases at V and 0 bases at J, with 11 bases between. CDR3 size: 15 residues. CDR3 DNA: TGTGCCAGTAGTATGGACAGTTTTTCTAACTATGGCTACACCTTC. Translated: CASSMDSFSNYGYTF.

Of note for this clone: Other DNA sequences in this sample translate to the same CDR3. CDR3 region: CASSLVDTGELFF. The DNA of the CDR3 is TGTGCCAGCAGCTTAGTTGACACCGGGGAGCTGTTTTTT. The rearrangement joins TRBV7-9 to TRBJ2-2; D is undetermined. This CDR3 region has 13 residues. Trimming removed 1 base from V and 3 bases from J, with 3 bases in between. Germline V gene sequence: CDR1 SEHNR, CDR2 FQNEAQ (reference sequence).

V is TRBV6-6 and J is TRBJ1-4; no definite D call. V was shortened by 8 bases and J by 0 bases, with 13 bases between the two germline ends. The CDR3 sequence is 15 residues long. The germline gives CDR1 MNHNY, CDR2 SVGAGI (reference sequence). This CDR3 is CASRPARATNEKLFF. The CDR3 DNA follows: TGTGCCAGCCGGCCAGCGCGTGCAACTAATGAAAAACTGTTTTTT.

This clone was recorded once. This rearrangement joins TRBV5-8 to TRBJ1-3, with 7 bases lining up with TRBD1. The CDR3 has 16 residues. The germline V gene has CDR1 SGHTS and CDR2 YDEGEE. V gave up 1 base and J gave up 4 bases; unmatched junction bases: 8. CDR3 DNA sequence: TGTGCCAGCAGCTTGTGGTTGCGGGGACAGGGAAACACCATATATTTT. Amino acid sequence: CASSLWLRGQGNTIYF.

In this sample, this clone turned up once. CDR3 in amino acids: CASSFGTVTYEQYF. The CDR3 DNA reads TGTGCCAGCAGCTTTGGGACAGTAACCTACGAGCAGTACTTC. The chain combines TRBV5-5 with TRBJ2-7, with TRBD1 identical over 7 bases. This CDR3 is built from 14 residues. Germline CDR1 is SGHKS and CDR2 is YYEKEE (reference sequence). Losses at the gene ends were 2 bases for V and 2 bases for J; bases not matched to a gene: 4.

CDR3 in DNA: TGTGCCAGCTCACCACTGGCGGTCTCTGGAAACACCATATATTTT. Its protein is CASSPLAVSGNTIYF. The chain carries TRBV18 and TRBJ1-3, with D unclear. The CDR3 is 15 residues long. Trimming stripped 1 base from V and 0 bases from J, with 7 bases between. Germline V gene lookup returns CDR1 KGHSH and CDR2 LQKENI. Complete variable domain (other parts from reference TRBV18 and TRBJ1-3): NAGVMQNPRHLVRRRGQEARLRCSPMKGHSHVYWYRQLPEEGLKFMVYLQKENIIDESGMPKERFSAEFPKEGPSILRIQQVVRGDSAAYFCASSPLAVSGNTIYFGEGSWLTVV.

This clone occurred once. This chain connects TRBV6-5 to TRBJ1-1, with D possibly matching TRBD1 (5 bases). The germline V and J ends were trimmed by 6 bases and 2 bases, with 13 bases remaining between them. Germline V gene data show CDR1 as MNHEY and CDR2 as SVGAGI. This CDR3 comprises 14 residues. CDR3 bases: TGTGCCAGCAGGAAAGACAGTCCCAACACTGAAGCTTTCTTT. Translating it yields CASRKDSPNTEAFF.

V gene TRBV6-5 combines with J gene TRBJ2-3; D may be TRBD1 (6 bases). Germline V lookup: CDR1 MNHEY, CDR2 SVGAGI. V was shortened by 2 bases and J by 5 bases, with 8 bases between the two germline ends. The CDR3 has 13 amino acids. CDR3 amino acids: CASSYLTGDTQYF. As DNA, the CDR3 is TGTGCCAGCAGTTACCTGACAGGAGATACGCAGTATTTT.

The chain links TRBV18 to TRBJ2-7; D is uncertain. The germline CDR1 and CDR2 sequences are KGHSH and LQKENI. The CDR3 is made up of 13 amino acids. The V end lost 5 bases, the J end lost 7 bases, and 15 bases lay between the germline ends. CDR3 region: CASSVLAGEEQYF. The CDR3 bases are TGTGCCAGCTCAGTCTTGGCAGGTGAGGAGCAGTACTTC. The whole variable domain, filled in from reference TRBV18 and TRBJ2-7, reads NAGVMQNPRHLVRRRGQEARLRCSPMKGHSHVYWYRQLPEEGLKFMVYLQKENIIDESGMPKERFSAEFPKEGPSILRIQQVVRGDSAAYFCASSVLAGEEQYFGPGTRLTVT.

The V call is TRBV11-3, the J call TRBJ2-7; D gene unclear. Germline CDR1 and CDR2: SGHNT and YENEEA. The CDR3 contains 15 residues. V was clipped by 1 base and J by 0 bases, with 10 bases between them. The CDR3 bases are TGTGCCAGCAGCTTAGGGTGCGAAAACTCCTACGAGCAGTACTTC. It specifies CASSLGCENSYEQYF.

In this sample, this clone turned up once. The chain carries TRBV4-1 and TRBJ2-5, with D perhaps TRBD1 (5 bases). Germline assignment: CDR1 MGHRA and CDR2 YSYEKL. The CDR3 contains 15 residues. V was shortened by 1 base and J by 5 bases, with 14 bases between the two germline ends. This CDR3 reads CASSQAQASRETQYF. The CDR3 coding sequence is TGCGCCAGCAGCCAAGCACAGGCTTCCCGGGAGACCCAGTACTTC.

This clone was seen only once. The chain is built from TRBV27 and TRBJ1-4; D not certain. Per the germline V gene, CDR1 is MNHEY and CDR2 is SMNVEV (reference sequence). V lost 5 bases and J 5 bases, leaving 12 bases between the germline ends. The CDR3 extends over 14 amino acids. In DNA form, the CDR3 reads TGTGCCAGCAGTCCCCGTTTCGAAAATGAAAAACTGTTTTTT. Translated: CASSPRFENEKLFF.

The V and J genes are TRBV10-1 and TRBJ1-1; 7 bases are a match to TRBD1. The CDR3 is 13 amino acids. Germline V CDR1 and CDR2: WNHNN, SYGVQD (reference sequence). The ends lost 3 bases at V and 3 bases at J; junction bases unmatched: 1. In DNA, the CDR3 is TGCGCCAGCAGTGAAGACAGGGACACTGAAGCTTTCTTT. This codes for CASSEDRDTEAFF.